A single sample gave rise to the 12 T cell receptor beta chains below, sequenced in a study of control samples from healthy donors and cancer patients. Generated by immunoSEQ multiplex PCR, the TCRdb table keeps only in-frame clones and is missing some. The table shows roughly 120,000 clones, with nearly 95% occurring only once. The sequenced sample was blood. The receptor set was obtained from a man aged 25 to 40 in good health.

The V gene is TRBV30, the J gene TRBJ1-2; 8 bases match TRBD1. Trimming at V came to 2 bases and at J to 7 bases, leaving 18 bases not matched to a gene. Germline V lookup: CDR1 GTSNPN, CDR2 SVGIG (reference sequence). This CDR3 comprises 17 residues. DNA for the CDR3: TGTGCCTGGAGTTCCCCTCCGGTGGGACAGGCGCTTTCTGGCTACACCTTC. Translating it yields CAWSSPPVGQALSGYTF.

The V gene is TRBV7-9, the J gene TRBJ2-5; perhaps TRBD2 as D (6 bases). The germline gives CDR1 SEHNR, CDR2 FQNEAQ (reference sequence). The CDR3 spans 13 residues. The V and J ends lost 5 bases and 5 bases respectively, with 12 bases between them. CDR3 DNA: TGTGCCAGCAGCGGCGGGAAGTCGGAGACCCAGTACTTC. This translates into CASSGGKSETQYF.

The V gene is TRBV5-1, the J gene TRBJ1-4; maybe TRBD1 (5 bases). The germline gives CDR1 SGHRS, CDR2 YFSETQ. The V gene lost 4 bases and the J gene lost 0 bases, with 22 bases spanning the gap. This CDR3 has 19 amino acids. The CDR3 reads CASSPNRPGTAATNEKLFF. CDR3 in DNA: TGCGCCAGCAGCCCCAACCGCCCAGGGACGGCTGCAACTAATGAAAAACTGTTTTTT.

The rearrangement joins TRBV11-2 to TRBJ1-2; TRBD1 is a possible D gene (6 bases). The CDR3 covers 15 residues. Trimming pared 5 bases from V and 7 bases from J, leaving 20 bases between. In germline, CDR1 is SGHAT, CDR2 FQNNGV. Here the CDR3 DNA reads TGTGCCAGCAGCCCATCGCGGTGGGGGGCGCGTGGCTACACCTTC. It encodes CASSPSRWGARGYTF.

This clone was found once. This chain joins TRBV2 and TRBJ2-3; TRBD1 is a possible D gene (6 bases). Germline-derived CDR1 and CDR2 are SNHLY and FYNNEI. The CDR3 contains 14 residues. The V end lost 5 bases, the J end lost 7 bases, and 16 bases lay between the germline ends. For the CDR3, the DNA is TGTGCCAGCAGTCACCCCCGGACAGAGAATACGCAGTATTTT. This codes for CASSHPRTENTQYF.

The CDR3 loop reads CASSMRAESYNSPLHF. In DNA, the CDR3 is TGTGCCAGTAGTATGAGGGCTGAGAGCTATAATTCACCCCTCCACTTT. V usage is TRBV19 and J usage is TRBJ1-6; D is unclear. CDR1 is LNHDA, CDR2 SQIVND, per germline (reference sequence). The CDR3 covers 16 residues. V dropped 3 bases and J dropped 3 bases, with 12 bases sitting between them.

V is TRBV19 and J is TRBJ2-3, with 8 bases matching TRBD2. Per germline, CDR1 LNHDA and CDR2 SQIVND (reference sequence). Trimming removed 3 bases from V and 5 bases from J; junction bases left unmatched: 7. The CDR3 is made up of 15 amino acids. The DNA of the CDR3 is TGTGCCAGTAGTATCAGCGGGGGCCAGGGAGATACGCAGTATTTT. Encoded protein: CASSISGGQGDTQYF.

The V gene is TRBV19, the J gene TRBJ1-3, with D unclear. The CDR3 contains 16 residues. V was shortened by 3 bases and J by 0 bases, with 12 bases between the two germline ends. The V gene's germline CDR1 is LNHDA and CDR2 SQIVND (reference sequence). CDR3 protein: CASSMYGLDSGNTIYF. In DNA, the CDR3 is TGTGCCAGTAGTATGTACGGATTAGACTCTGGAAACACCATATATTTT.

The CDR3 DNA follows: TGTGCCAGCAGCCCAGGGACATCCCGCTACGAGCAGTACTTC. It is translated as CASSPGTSRYEQYF. The chain uses TRBV7-9 and TRBJ2-7, with a tentative D call TRBD1 (6 bases). The CDR3 has 14 amino acids. Trimming stripped 5 bases from V and 3 bases from J, with 14 bases between. Germline V gene data show CDR1 as SEHNR and CDR2 as FQNEAQ (reference sequence).

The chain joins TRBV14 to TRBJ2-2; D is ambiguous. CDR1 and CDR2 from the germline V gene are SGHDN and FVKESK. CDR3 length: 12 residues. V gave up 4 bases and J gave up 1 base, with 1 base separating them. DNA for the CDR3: TGTGCCAGCAGCCGGAACACCGGGGAGCTGTTTTTT. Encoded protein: CASSRNTGELFF.

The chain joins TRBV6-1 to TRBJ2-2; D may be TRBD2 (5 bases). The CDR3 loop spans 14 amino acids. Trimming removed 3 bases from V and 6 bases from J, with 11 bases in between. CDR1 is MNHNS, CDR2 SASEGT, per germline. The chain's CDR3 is CASSEDLVPGELFF. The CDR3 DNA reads TGTGCCAGCAGTGAGGACTTGGTGCCCGGGGAGCTGTTTTTT.

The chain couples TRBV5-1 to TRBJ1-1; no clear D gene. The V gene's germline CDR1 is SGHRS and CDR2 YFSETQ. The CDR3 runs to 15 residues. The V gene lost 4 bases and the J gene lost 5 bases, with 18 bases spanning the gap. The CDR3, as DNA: TGCGCCAGCAGCCTGACCGCGGTCCGTGGGACTGAAGCTTTCTTT. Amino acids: CASSLTAVRGTEAFF. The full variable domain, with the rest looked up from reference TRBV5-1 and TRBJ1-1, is KAGVTQTPRYLIKTRGQQVTLSCSPISGHRSVSWYQQTPGQGLQFLFEYFSETQRNKGNFPGRFSGRQFSNSRSEMNVSTLELGDSALYLCASSLTAVRGTEAFFGQGTRLTVV.